The clone carrying this T cell receptor (beta chain) has a handful of counts. This entry is derived from a study of blood T cell repertoires in COVID-19. Study-level information: PBMCs, B-cell-depleted T cells, or T cells provided the cDNA or gDNA that made up the material.

The V and J ends lost 5 bases and 7 bases respectively, with 6 bases between them. The CDR3 contains 11 residues. The table came from immunoSEQ multiplex PCR; TCRdb's copy has only in-frame clones and leaves some out. The table lists 60,000 to 65,000 clones, about 78% of them singletons. The rearrangement uses TRBV12-3 or TRBV12-4 and TRBJ2-1; no definite D call. The clonotype was recovered from a woman of 80 years or more with acute or convalescent COVID-19. Sequenced sample: peripheral blood. The CDR3 is CASSRRNEQFF. The CDR3 nucleotides are TGTGCCAGCAGTCGGCGGAATGAGCAGTTCTTC.